The rows below give T cell receptor beta chains drawn from one sample of a study of cytomegalovirus exposure and HLA in healthy donors. Assay used: immunoSEQ multiplex PCR; TCRdb lists only in-frame clones, some missing. The profile shows about 170,000 clones, over 75% of them singletons. Sequencing was performed on PBMCs. The receptors were gathered from a woman between 50 and 59 years old in good health and CMV-seropositive. The CDR3 runs from the conserved cysteine through the conserved F or W. Fields, in order: V gene, J gene, clone size, D gene, CDR3 protein, CDR3 DNA. The D gene is left open where the match is weak. The listing skips clone size in some rows; elsewhere it reads once, few, many or a size class.

v_gene: TRBV19; j_gene: TRBJ2-7; abundance: .; d_gene: .; CDR3aa: CASSPGGSGFYEQYF; CDR3nt: TGTGCCAGTAGCCCCGGGGGATCCGGCTTCTACGAGCAGTACTTC
v_gene: TRBV18; j_gene: TRBJ1-1; abundance: .; d_gene: .; CDR3aa: CASSPGQGFGTEAFF; CDR3nt: TGTGCCAGCTCACCCGGGCAGGGCTTTGGCACTGAAGCTTTCTTT
v_gene: TRBV4-2; j_gene: TRBJ2-7; abundance: few; d_gene: TRBD1; CDR3aa: CASSLWGRGPDEQYF; CDR3nt: TGTGCCAGCAGCTTATGGGGTAGGGGGCCTGACGAGCAGTACTTC
v_gene: TRBV11-2; j_gene: TRBJ1-3; abundance: .; d_gene: .; CDR3aa: CASSSSFGNTIYF; CDR3nt: TGTGCCAGCAGCTCGAGTTTTGGAAACACCATATATTTT
v_gene: TRBV2; j_gene: TRBJ1-5; abundance: .; d_gene: .; CDR3aa: CASSPQSAGANQPQHF; CDR3nt: TGTGCCAGCAGCCCCCAGAGCGCAGGGGCCAATCAGCCCCAGCATTTT
v_gene: TRBV5-6; j_gene: TRBJ1-5; abundance: .; d_gene: .; CDR3aa: CASSLRAGEPQHF; CDR3nt: TGTGCCAGCAGCTTGAGGGCAGGGGAACCCCAGCATTTT
v_gene: TRBV5-4; j_gene: TRBJ1-1; abundance: .; d_gene: TRBD1; CDR3aa: CASSLSDRGFNTEAFF; CDR3nt: TGTGCCAGCAGCTTGTCTGACAGGGGGTTCAACACTGAAGCTTTCTTT
v_gene: TRBV6-5; j_gene: TRBJ1-1; abundance: few; d_gene: .; CDR3aa: CASSVNGQTEAFF; CDR3nt: TGTGCCAGCAGTGTTAATGGACAGACTGAAGCTTTCTTT
v_gene: TRBV19; j_gene: TRBJ1-2; abundance: .; d_gene: .; CDR3aa: CASTRFSEGNYGYTF; CDR3nt: TGTGCCAGTACAAGGTTCTCCGAGGGAAACTATGGCTACACCTTC
v_gene: TRBV7-3; j_gene: TRBJ2-1; abundance: .; d_gene: TRBD1; CDR3aa: CASSPRDSSYNEQFF; CDR3nt: TGTGCCAGCAGCCCCCGGGACAGCTCCTACAATGAGCAGTTCTTC
v_gene: TRBV11-2; j_gene: TRBJ1-1; abundance: once; d_gene: .; CDR3aa: CASSLSREAFF; CDR3nt: TGTGCCAGCAGCTTATCGCGTGAAGCTTTCTTT
v_gene: TRBV5-1; j_gene: TRBJ2-7; abundance: .; d_gene: TRBD1; CDR3aa: CASSGTGGPYEQYF; CDR3nt: TGCGCCAGCAGCGGCACAGGGGGCCCTTACGAGCAGTACTTC
v_gene: TRBV4-3; j_gene: TRBJ1-6; abundance: few; d_gene: .; CDR3aa: CASSQDLGFNSPLHF; CDR3nt: TGCGCCAGCAGCCAAGATCTCGGGTTTAATTCACCCCTCCACTTT
v_gene: TRBV7-9; j_gene: TRBJ1-5; abundance: .; d_gene: TRBD1; CDR3aa: CASSQAGTEDQPQHF; CDR3nt: TGTGCCAGCAGCCAGGCCGGGACAGAAGATCAGCCCCAGCATTTT
v_gene: TRBV7-9; j_gene: TRBJ2-1; abundance: .; d_gene: .; CDR3aa: CASSLSLGVFF; CDR3nt: TGTGCCAGCAGCTTATCTCTAGGGGTGTTCTTC
v_gene: TRBV4-1; j_gene: TRBJ1-4; abundance: .; d_gene: .; CDR3aa: CASSQQGLDEKLFF; CDR3nt: TGCGCCAGCAGCCAGCAGGGTCTCGACGAAAAACTGTTTTTT
v_gene: TRBV7-9; j_gene: TRBJ2-1; abundance: .; d_gene: TRBD1; CDR3aa: CASSPVLGTGGLGEQFF; CDR3nt: TGTGCCAGCAGCCCGGTCCTCGGGACAGGGGGCTTAGGGGAGCAGTTCTTC
v_gene: TRBV15; j_gene: TRBJ2-7; abundance: .; d_gene: TRBD1; CDR3aa: CATSRRGQGAYEQYF; CDR3nt: TGTGCCACCAGCAGACGGGGACAGGGAGCCTACGAGCAGTACTTC
v_gene: TRBV19; j_gene: TRBJ2-7; abundance: .; d_gene: TRBD1; CDR3aa: CASSTVQRGQGGEQYF; CDR3nt: TGTGCCAGTAGTACCGTACAGCGGGGACAGGGTGGAGAGCAGTACTTC
v_gene: TRBV7-3; j_gene: TRBJ2-2; abundance: .; d_gene: .; CDR3aa: CASRLSGGYTGELFF; CDR3nt: TGTGCCAGCAGACTCTCTGGCGGGTACACCGGGGAGCTGTTTTTT
v_gene: TRBV4-3; j_gene: TRBJ1-2; abundance: .; d_gene: TRBD1; CDR3aa: CASSQDLTRQGYGYTF; CDR3nt: TGCGCCAGCAGCCAAGATTTAACTAGACAGGGCTATGGCTACACCTTC
v_gene: TRBV2; j_gene: TRBJ2-1; abundance: few; d_gene: .; CDR3aa: CASSERGEQFF; CDR3nt: TGTGCCAGCAGTGAAAGGGGTGAGCAGTTCTTC
v_gene: TRBV2; j_gene: TRBJ2-6; abundance: .; d_gene: TRBD2; CDR3aa: CASSELAGGLSGANVLTF; CDR3nt: TGTGCCAGCAGTGAACTAGCGGGAGGGCTTAGTGGGGCCAACGTCCTGACTTTC
v_gene: TRBV18; j_gene: TRBJ1-3; abundance: .; d_gene: .; CDR3aa: CASSPRVRSGNTIYF; CDR3nt: TGTGCCAGCTCACCACGGGTCAGGTCTGGAAACACCATATATTTT
v_gene: TRBV5-6; j_gene: TRBJ1-2; abundance: .; d_gene: .; CDR3aa: CASRIGTNGYTF; CDR3nt: TGTGCCAGCAGAATCGGGACAAATGGCTACACCTTC
v_gene: TRBV5-8; j_gene: TRBJ1-5; abundance: .; d_gene: TRBD1; CDR3aa: CASSPGTGYFQPQHF; CDR3nt: TGTGCCAGCAGCCCCGGGACAGGGTATTTTCAGCCCCAGCATTTT
v_gene: TRBV19; j_gene: TRBJ2-7; abundance: .; d_gene: .; CDR3aa: CASSIGRDSWEQYF; CDR3nt: TGTGCCAGTAGTATAGGTCGGGACTCCTGGGAGCAGTACTTC
v_gene: TRBV28; j_gene: TRBJ1-2; abundance: once; d_gene: TRBD1; CDR3aa: CASRTGANNYGYTF; CDR3nt: TGTGCCAGCAGGACAGGGGCCAATAACTATGGCTACACCTTC
v_gene: TRBV7-3; j_gene: TRBJ2-3; abundance: few; d_gene: .; CDR3aa: CASSSSWREDTQYF; CDR3nt: TGTGCCAGCAGCTCCTCTTGGAGGGAGGATACGCAGTATTTT
v_gene: TRBV28; j_gene: TRBJ2-7; abundance: .; d_gene: TRBD1; CDR3aa: CASRDGTGGFNEQYF; CDR3nt: TGTGCCAGCAGAGACGGGACAGGGGGTTTTAACGAGCAGTACTTC
v_gene: TRBV6-6; j_gene: TRBJ2-7; abundance: .; d_gene: .; CDR3aa: CASTSSRGSYEQYF; CDR3nt: TGTGCCAGCACCAGTTCCCGGGGGTCCTACGAGCAGTACTTC
v_gene: TRBV28; j_gene: TRBJ1-2; abundance: once; d_gene: .; CDR3aa: CASSLSSDSYGYTF; CDR3nt: TGTGCCAGCAGTTTATCCTCAGACAGCTATGGCTACACCTTC
v_gene: TRBV5-8; j_gene: TRBJ1-5; abundance: .; d_gene: TRBD1; CDR3aa: CASSLWGQGVRQPQHF; CDR3nt: TGTGCCAGCAGCCTGTGGGGACAGGGGGTTCGTCAGCCCCAGCATTTT
v_gene: TRBV25-1; j_gene: TRBJ1-1; abundance: .; d_gene: .; CDR3aa: CASTLRQNTEAFF; CDR3nt: TGTGCCAGCACTCTTCGACAGAACACTGAAGCTTTCTTT
v_gene: TRBV12-2; j_gene: TRBJ1-3; abundance: once; d_gene: .; CDR3aa: CASRLFQGLSGNTIYF; CDR3nt: TGTGCAAGTCGCTTATTTCAGGGCTTATCTGGAAACACCATATATTTT
v_gene: TRBV9; j_gene: TRBJ2-3; abundance: .; d_gene: .; CDR3aa: CASSVGFRDTQYF; CDR3nt: TGTGCCAGCAGCGTAGGGTTCAGAGATACGCAGTATTTT
v_gene: TRBV7-3; j_gene: TRBJ2-3; abundance: .; d_gene: .; CDR3aa: CASSSASGTDTQYF; CDR3nt: TGTGCCAGCAGCTCCGCTAGCGGCACAGATACGCAGTATTTT
v_gene: TRBV19; j_gene: TRBJ1-1; abundance: .; d_gene: TRBD1; CDR3aa: CASTSSSIQGAFGTEAFF; CDR3nt: TGTGCCAGTACTTCGTCCTCAATACAGGGGGCATTTGGGACTGAAGCTTTCTTT